These 20 T cell receptor beta chains originate from one sample sequenced in a study of somatic mutations in cytotoxic T cells in rheumatoid arthritis. The table came from immunoSEQ multiplex PCR; TCRdb's copy has only in-frame clones and leaves some out. The sample contains about 20,000 clones, 85% to 90% of which appear only once. What was sequenced was CD8+ T cells sorted from blood. The receptors shown here come from a middle-aged man in good health.

The chain recombines TRBV5-6 with TRBJ2-7; no definite D call. This CDR3 contains 13 residues. Germline CDR1 and CDR2: SGHDT and YYEEEE. V lost 0 bases and J 0 bases, leaving 4 bases between the germline ends. CDR3 amino acids: CASSLVSSYEQYF. The CDR3 nucleotides read TGTGCCAGCAGCTTGGTGTCCTCCTACGAGCAGTACTTC.

The chain is built from TRBV20-1 and TRBJ2-5; D is undetermined. This CDR3 spans 10 amino acids. V lost 4 bases to trimming and J lost 5 bases, with 5 bases between them. The V gene's germline CDR1 is DFQATT and CDR2 SNEGSKA (reference sequence). Here the CDR3 reads CSAIGETQYF. Here the CDR3 DNA reads TGCAGTGCTATAGGGGAGACCCAGTACTTC.

This chain joins TRBV6-5 and TRBJ2-2, with D perhaps matching TRBD1 (5 bases). V was shortened by 2 bases and J by 6 bases, with 13 bases between the two germline ends. Looked up from germline, CDR1 is MNHEY and CDR2 is SVGAGI. The CDR3 has 15 amino acids. The CDR3 loop is CASSYRGPPSGELFF. DNA of the CDR3: TGTGCCAGCAGTTACAGGGGCCCCCCGTCCGGGGAGCTGTTTTTT.

This clone was recorded a few times. The chain combines TRBV27 with TRBJ2-5, with D perhaps given as TRBD1 or TRBD2 (5 bases each). Germline-derived CDR1 and CDR2 are MNHEY and SMNVEV (reference sequence). CDR3 length: 13 amino acids. Trimming pared 8 bases from V and 7 bases from J, leaving 17 bases between. The CDR3 here is CASGTSGRGTQYF. The DNA of the CDR3 is TGTGCCAGCGGGACCTCCGGTCGGGGGACCCAGTACTTC.

V usage is TRBV5-4 and J usage is TRBJ2-7; D perhaps matches TRBD2 (5 bases). The germline gives CDR1 SGHNT, CDR2 YYREEE (reference sequence). The V end was cut by 3 bases, the J end by 0 bases, with 16 bases between. This CDR3 is 16 amino acids long. The CDR3 DNA is TGTGCCAGCAGCTCCCTCGATAGCGCAACCTCCTACGAGCAGTACTTC. Translating gives CASSSLDSATSYEQYF.

V is TRBV28 and J is TRBJ1-5; 8 bases align to TRBD1. J gave up 0 bases and V 6 bases, and 19 bases lay outside the gene matches. CDR3 size: 20 residues. CDR1 is MDHEN, CDR2 SYDVKM, per germline. The CDR3 nucleotides read TGTGCCAGCAGCTTGAGGTGGCAGGGGGCGGCCGATTATAGCAATCAGCCCCAGCATTTT. Protein sequence: CASSLRWQGAADYSNQPQHF.

This chain uses TRBV5-1 with TRBJ2-7; D may be TRBD2 (5 bases). V lost 4 bases, J lost 6 bases, and 8 bases lay in between. Germline CDR1 and CDR2: SGHRS and YFSETQ. This CDR3 is built from 11 residues. CDR3 residues: CASSNSAEQYF. CDR3 bases: TGCGCCAGCAGCAATAGCGCCGAGCAGTACTTC. Based on the CDR3 plus reference TRBV5-1 and TRBJ2-7, the full variable domain is KAGVTQTPRYLIKTRGQQVTLSCSPISGHRSVSWYQQTPGQGLQFLFEYFSETQRNKGNFPGRFSGRQFSNSRSEMNVSTLELGDSALYLCASSNSAEQYFGPGTRLTVT.

CDR3 residues: CASSAQRGQINTEAFF. The CDR3, as DNA: TGTGCCAGCAGCGCCCAACGAGGACAGATAAACACTGAAGCTTTCTTT. The V and J genes are TRBV9 and TRBJ1-1, with D tentatively TRBD1 (6 bases). Trimming took off 3 bases at V and 2 bases at J, with 17 bases between the two ends. Germline CDR1 and CDR2: SGDLS and YYNGEE. The CDR3 is 16 residues long.

This clone appeared a few times. This sequence joins TRBV4-2 and TRBJ2-7; 14 bases match TRBD2. With V trimmed by 1 base and J by 6 bases, 8 bases remained unmatched. Germline CDR1 LGHNA, CDR2 YNFKEQ. CDR3 length: 17 residues. CDR3 in amino acids: CASSQVTSGRGPGEQYF. DNA for the CDR3: TGTGCCAGCAGCCAAGTGACTAGCGGGAGGGGTCCCGGCGAGCAGTACTTC.

The chain recombines TRBV10-1 with TRBJ2-1; 9 bases agree with TRBD2. The J segment lost 8 bases and the V segment lost 2 bases, leaving 7 bases of the junction unmatched. This CDR3 is built from 15 residues. Germline V lookup: CDR1 WNHNN, CDR2 SYGVQD (reference sequence). CDR3 residues: CASSEVLAGKDEQFF. Written as DNA, the CDR3 is TGCGCCAGCAGTGAGGTTCTAGCGGGAAAGGATGAGCAGTTCTTC.

This sequence joins TRBV5-1 and TRBJ2-7; D is unclear. The germline V gene has CDR1 SGHRS and CDR2 YFSETQ. This CDR3 has 13 residues. Deletions cut 4 bases from V and 2 bases from J, with 10 bases between. The CDR3 sequence is CASSPVDAYEQYF. As DNA, the CDR3 is TGCGCCAGCAGCCCTGTGGACGCCTACGAGCAGTACTTC.

The chain recombines TRBV9 with TRBJ2-7, with 7 bases fitting TRBD2. Germline V gene sequence: CDR1 SGDLS, CDR2 YYNGEE. V shed 4 bases, J shed 2 bases, and the junction held 9 bases outside the gene matches. The CDR3 runs 15 residues. The CDR3 is CASSPGRDPTYEQYF. The CDR3 region has the DNA TGTGCCAGCAGCCCGGGGAGGGACCCAACCTACGAGCAGTACTTC.

The CDR3, as DNA: TGTGCCACCAGCAGAGACACAGGGATCCCCTACAATGAGCAGTTCTTC. Translating it yields CATSRDTGIPYNEQFF. The chain uses TRBV15 and TRBJ2-1; the D gene is possibly TRBD1 (6 bases). The CDR3 runs to 16 residues. The ends were cut back, 0 bases at V and 2 bases at J, with 11 bases in the middle. Germline V gene data show CDR1 as LNHNV and CDR2 as YYDKDF (reference sequence).

The chain is built from TRBV28 and TRBJ2-4, with D maybe TRBD1 (5 bases). The CDR3 covers 13 residues. Germline-derived CDR1 and CDR2 are MDHEN and SYDVKM. Between the trimmed V and J ends, which lost 3 bases and 11 bases, there was a span of 14 bases. The CDR3 region has the DNA TGTGCCAGCAGTTTGTCCATCAGGGATCTTCAGTACTTC. It encodes CASSLSIRDLQYF.

This rearrangement joins TRBV30 to TRBJ1-4; D not certain. V was clipped by 0 bases and J by 7 bases, with 12 bases between them. Germline CDR1 is GTSNPN and CDR2 is SVGIG (reference sequence). The CDR3 loop spans 14 amino acids. CDR3 nucleotide sequence: TGTGCCTGGAGTGTCGTCGGATTTGTTGAAAAACTGTTTTTT. It specifies CAWSVVGFVEKLFF.

The chain employs TRBV7-3 and TRBJ2-7; D is ambiguous. The CDR3 length is 13 residues. Germline-derived CDR1 and CDR2 are SGHTA and FQGTGA. The V and J ends lost 3 bases and 0 bases respectively, with 6 bases between them. The CDR3, as DNA: TGTGCCAGCAGCTTCATGGGCTCCTACGAGCAGTACTTC. Encoded protein: CASSFMGSYEQYF.

The V gene is TRBV7-6, the J gene TRBJ1-4, with D unclear. Germline CDR1 reads SGHVS; CDR2 reads FNYEAQ. The CDR3 consists of 12 residues. V lost 4 bases to trimming and J lost 8 bases, with 8 bases between them. The DNA for the CDR3 is TGTGCCAGCAGCTACGGGGAGGAAAAACTGTTTTTT. This codes for CASSYGEEKLFF.

This clone was observed once. The V gene is TRBV4-3, the J gene TRBJ2-3; a weak D match, TRBD2 (5 bases). CDR1 and CDR2 from the germline V gene are LGHNA and YSLEER. With 1 base removed from V and 3 bases from J, the gap between germline ends came to 11 bases. This CDR3 has 15 amino acids. CDR3 DNA: TGCGCCAGCAGCCAAGGGCTAGCTCTGACAGATACGCAGTATTTT. Its translation is CASSQGLALTDTQYF.

The chain carries TRBV12-5 and TRBJ1-1; D is possibly TRBD1 (6 bases). Germline V gene sequence: CDR1 LGHNT, CDR2 FRNRAP. Between the trimmed V and J ends, which lost 1 base and 7 bases, there was a span of 16 bases. The length of the CDR3 is 15 residues. The CDR3 DNA sequence: TGTGCTAGTGGTTTGGACGGGGGGCGAAATGTTGAAGCTTTCTTT. It codes for CASGLDGGRNVEAFF.

The chain is built from TRBV9 and TRBJ2-5; D gene ambiguous. Germline CDR1 SGDLS, CDR2 YYNGEE. The CDR3 is made up of 14 amino acids. The V gene lost 0 bases and the J gene lost 3 bases, with 9 bases spanning the gap. Here the CDR3 DNA reads TGTGCCAGCAGCGTAGACTCAACGGAAGAGACCCAGTACTTC. Encoded protein: CASSVDSTEETQYF.